These T cell receptor beta chains were read from a single sample in a study of CD8+ T cells in alopecia areata. Sequencing was performed with immunoSEQ multiplex PCR; in TCRdb, only in-frame clones are kept and a portion is missing. The table lists 130,000 to 150,000 clones, around 82% of them singletons. This material consisted of CD8+ T cells sorted from blood, taken at week 4, from a patient treated with tofacitinib. The receptors here all came from a human donor with alopecia areata. Each CDR3 is given with its conserved first and last residue. A D gene is named only where the DNA matches it firmly. Expanded clones are given a class, and other clones once, few, many or no size at all.

J,V,size,D,DNA,CDR3
TRBJ2-7,TRBV29-1,.,.,TGCAGCGCCAGGGACGGAACCTACGAGCAGTACTTC,CSARDGTYEQYF
TRBJ1-1,TRBV4-2,.,.,TGTGCCAGCAGCCAAGATAGCGATGGGGAGTACACTGAAGCTTTCTTT,CASSQDSDGEYTEAFF
TRBJ2-7,TRBV7-6,few,.,TGTGCCAGCAGCCCAGCCGGGGGTCACGAGCAGTACTTC,CASSPAGGHEQYF
TRBJ1-1,TRBV5-6,.,.,TGTGCCAGCAGCTCCTTCAGATTTCGTGACACTGAAGCTTTCTTT,CASSSFRFRDTEAFF
TRBJ2-1,TRBV7-7,.,TRBD2,TGTGCTAGCAGCCCCTTTGGACTAGCGGGGGACGATGAGCAGTTCTTC,CASSPFGLAGDDEQFF
TRBJ2-2,TRBV12-1,.,.,TGTGCCAGCAGCCGCCGACAGAAAAACACCGGGGAGCTGTTTTTT,CASSRRQKNTGELFF
TRBJ1-6,TRBV9,.,.,TGTGCCAGCAGCGAGTCTATACTTGCCCCGGGATCACCCCTCCACTTT,CASSESILAPGSPLHF
TRBJ2-1,TRBV4-3,.,.,TGCGCCAGCAGCCAATCAGCGAGGTCCTACAATGAGCAGTTCTTC,CASSQSARSYNEQFF
TRBJ2-4,TRBV5-1,.,.,TGCGCCAGCAGCTTGGCCGGGGTCGCAGCCAAAAACATTCAGTACTTC,CASSLAGVAAKNIQYF
TRBJ2-7,TRBV2,.,.,TGTGCCAGTCAGGGGCGTTCCTACGAGCAGTACTTC,CASQGRSYEQYF
TRBJ2-1,TRBV7-9,.,.,TGTGCCAGCGCGGCGTCAGGGCGGAACAATGAGCAGTTCTTC,CASAASGRNNEQFF
TRBJ1-1,TRBV19,.,.,TGTGCCAGTGGGGACCGACAGGCTTTCTTT,CASGDRQAFF
TRBJ2-3,TRBV4-3,few,TRBD2,TGCGCCAGCAGCCCTAGCGGGGGAACAATGGATACGCAGTATTTT,CASSPSGGTMDTQYF
TRBJ2-2,TRBV6-5,.,.,TGTGCCAGCAGTTTCCACACCGGGGAGCTGTTTTTT,CASSFHTGELFF
TRBJ2-1,TRBV5-1,.,TRBD2,TGCGCCAGCAGCATAGGGACTAGCGGGGCGGGCGAGCAGTTCTTC,CASSIGTSGAGEQFF
TRBJ2-1,TRBV7-2,few,TRBD2,TGTGCCAGCAGCTCCGTACTAGCGACGACCTCCTACAATGAGCAGTTCTTC,CASSSVLATTSYNEQFF
TRBJ2-7,TRBV29-1,.,TRBD1,TGCAGCGTGAGGGCCTCCGGGACAGGGGGATTACACGAGCAGTACTTC,CSVRASGTGGLHEQYF
TRBJ2-3,TRBV7-2,.,.,TGTGCCAGCAGCCCCTGGGACTTTCAAGAGCAGTATTTT,CASSPWDFQEQYF